This T cell receptor beta chain appears in the sequencing data of a study of blood T cell repertoires in COVID-19. In the original analysis: Reference gene primer amplification yielded estimated nucleated cell counts. Generated by immunoSEQ multiplex PCR, the TCRdb table keeps only in-frame clones and is missing some. That table supplies the V and J calls and clone size; D and trimming were determined from the DNA. The sample holds under 200,000 clones; 87% are singletons and the top ten take 7% to 7.5%. CDR1 is LGHDT, CDR2 YNNKEL, per germline (reference sequence). This CDR3 spans 18 amino acids. V gave up 0 bases and J gave up 0 bases, with 15 bases separating them.

Source material: PBMCs or T cells enriched from blood (not recorded which). This TCR was sampled from a woman between 45 and 65 years old who had recovered from COVID-19. The chain recombines TRBV3-1 (or the pseudogene TRBV3-2) with TRBJ2-1; possibly TRBD1 for D (5 bases). CDR3 protein: CASSQEGAPKGSYNEQFF. CDR3 DNA sequence: TGTGCCAGCAGCCAAGAAGGGGCACCAAAAGGCTCCTACAATGAGCAGTTCTTC.